The 22 T cell receptor beta chains reported below all come from one sample, sequenced in a study of T cells in Graves' hyperthyroidism and ophthalmopathy. RNA transcripts were the template for amplifying TCR beta CDR3 regions. First-round RT-PCR with HTBI primers amplified the TCR CDR3 region. TCRdb passed the multiplex PCR reads through MiXCR, listing each CDR3 protein once. The table includes hundreds of thousands of distinct CDR3 sequences, about 15% detected once. Sequenced material: blood. These receptors originate from a woman in her 30s with Graves' hyperthyroidism that later progressed to Graves' ophthalmopathy.

This clonotype was detected many times. The chain carries TRBV7-2 and TRBJ2-3, with D possibly called TRBD1 or TRBD2 (5 bases each). V was pared by 3 bases and J by 4 bases, with 11 bases between. The CDR3 extends over 14 amino acids. The germline CDR1 and CDR2 sequences are SGHTA and FQGNSA. Here the CDR3 reads CASSFGAAPDTQYF. In DNA, the CDR3 is TGTGCCAGCAGCTTCGGGGCGGCGCCAGATACGCAGTATTTT.

The genes are TRBV2 and TRBJ2-7, with D possibly called TRBD1 or TRBD2 (5 bases each). Per the germline V gene, CDR1 is SNHLY and CDR2 is FYNNEI. This CDR3 spans 13 amino acids. DNA for the CDR3: TGTGGGGGGATTCTCCGTTTTTCCTACGAGCAGTACTTC. This codes for CGGILRFSYEQYF.

In DNA, the CDR3 is TGCAGTGCTAGGATGGAAGGAGGTTCCTACAATGAGCAGTTCTTC. Protein: CSARMEGGSYNEQFF. The chain has TRBV20-1 and TRBJ2-1; D is possibly TRBD2 (5 bases). The ends were cut back, 3 bases at V and 1 base at J, with 13 bases in the middle. Germline values: CDR1 DFQATT, CDR2 SNEGSKA (reference sequence). This CDR3 comprises 15 residues.

This clonotype was seen a handful of times. This chain uses TRBV7-3 with TRBJ2-2, with 7 nucleotides matching TRBD1. Trimming cost V 1 base and J 0 bases; bases outside gene matches: 2. Germline V CDR1 and CDR2: SGHTA, FQGTGA. The length of the CDR3 is 16 residues. The CDR3, as DNA: TGTGCCAGCAGCTTAATTGGGACAGCGAACACCGGGGAGCTGTTTTTT. It translates to CASSLIGTANTGELFF. The variable domain in full, with the rest retrieved from reference TRBV7-3 and TRBJ2-2, is GAGVSQTPSNKVTEKGKYVELRCDPISGHTALYWYRQSLGQGPEFLIYFQGTGAADDSGLPNDRFFAVRPEGSVSTLKIQRTERGDSAVYLCASSLIGTANTGELFFGEGSRLTVL.

This clonotype was found a few times. One base away lies a much larger clone, so this may be a sequencing read error. This chain connects TRBV29-1 to TRBJ2-1, with 9 bases fitting TRBD2. In germline, CDR1 is SQVTM, CDR2 ANQGSEA. This CDR3 is 14 amino acids long. Written as DNA, the CDR3 is TGCAGCGTGGATCTAGCGGGGACCTACAATGAGCAGCTCTTC. This gives the protein CSVDLAGTYNEQLF.

This clonotype was detected many times. The V gene is TRBV7-2, the J gene TRBJ1-2; 8 nucleotides line up with TRBD1. CDR3 size: 17 residues. After removal of 0 bases from V and 3 bases from J, the junction contained 9 bases not matched to a gene. Germline V gene data show CDR1 as SGHTA and CDR2 as FQGNSA. The CDR3: CASSLAGGAGGHYGYTF. CDR3 nucleotides: TGTGCCAGCAGCTTAGCAGGGGGGGCAGGGGGCCACTATGGCTACACCTTC.

The chain carries TRBV7-2 and TRBJ1-1; perhaps TRBD1 as D (6 bases). Germline CDR1 reads SGHTA; CDR2 reads FQGNSA. The CDR3 runs 15 residues. V lost 6 bases, J lost 4 bases, and 18 bases lay in between. CDR3: CASRSTGPSGTEAFF. The CDR3 nucleotides read TGTGCCAGCAGGTCGACAGGTCCTTCAGGCACTGAAGCTTTCTTT.

As for this clonotype: This may be a read error: a much more frequent sequence differs by one nucleotide. This chain uses TRBV7-2 with TRBJ2-1, with D perhaps matching TRBD2 (6 bases). Per germline, CDR1 SGHTA and CDR2 FQGNSA. The CDR3 has 11 residues. CDR3 bases: TGTGCCAGCACCCGGGAGTATGAGCGGTTCTTC. Translation: CASTREYERFF.

A few counts support this clonotype. A read error is possible here, since a much larger clone lies one base away. The chain joins TRBV28 to TRBJ2-4; D unresolved. Germline CDR1 reads MDHEN; CDR2 reads SYDVKM. The CDR3 is made up of 16 amino acids. V lost 8 bases, J lost 0 bases, and 17 bases lay in between. In DNA, the CDR3 is TGTGCCAGCGGCTTCACCCCAGAGGTAGCCAAAAACATTCAGTACTTC. This sequence encodes CASGFTPEVAKNIQYF.

This clonotype was counted a few times. V gene TRBV10-3 combines with J gene TRBJ2-2, with D perhaps matching TRBD1 (5 bases). Germline values: CDR1 ENHRY, CDR2 SYGVKD. This CDR3 has 15 residues. V lost 8 bases, J lost 5 bases, and 18 bases lay in between. CDR3 sequence (DNA): TGTGCCATCGGGGCTCTAAATTTTGGGACCGGGGAGCTGTTTTTT. Its translation is CAIGALNFGTGELFF.

This clonotype has just a few counts. The chain recombines TRBV15 with TRBJ2-3, with 8 bases identical to TRBD1. In germline, CDR1 is LNHNV, CDR2 YYDKDF (reference sequence). The CDR3 contains 14 residues. The junction had 0 bases not matched to a gene; V was cut back by 3 bases and J by 1 base. The CDR3 here is CATSRGQGTDTQYF. The CDR3 DNA is TGTGCCACCAGCAGGGGACAGGGCACAGATACGCAGTATTTT.

The CDR3 region has the DNA TGTGCCAGCAGCTTAGAAGCGGCGGGGAACACTGAAGCTTTCTTT. The encoded protein is CASSLEAAGNTEAFF. V usage is TRBV7-9 and J usage is TRBJ1-1, with unresolved D. CDR3 length: 15 amino acids. V shed 1 base and J shed 1 base, with 10 bases lying between them. Germline V gene lookup returns CDR1 SEHNR and CDR2 FQNEAQ (reference sequence).

The sample holds many counts of this clonotype. The gene calls are TRBV2 and TRBJ1-1; D is uncertain. The CDR3 is made up of 13 amino acids. Germline V CDR1 and CDR2: SNHLY, FYNNEI. V was pared by 3 bases and J by 0 bases, with 5 bases between. The CDR3 loop is CASSDWMNTEAFF. CDR3 nucleotides: TGTGCCAGCAGTGATTGGATGAACACTGAAGCTTTCTTT.

The table lists this clonotype with many counts. This chain connects TRBV2 to TRBJ1-1; 10 bases map to TRBD1. The CDR3 is made up of 12 amino acids. V gave up 7 bases and J gave up 11 bases; unmatched junction bases: 7. In germline, CDR1 is SNHLY, CDR2 FYNNEI. The CDR3 DNA reads TGTGCCAGCAATAGACAGGGGGCTCTGGCTTTCTTT. This translates into CASNRQGALAFF.

There are many counts of this clonotype. V and J are TRBV6-2 or TRBV6-3 and TRBJ2-1; no clear D gene. From germline, CDR1 is MNHEY and CDR2 SVGEGT. This CDR3 is built from 14 residues. V dropped 2 bases and J dropped 6 bases, with 11 bases sitting between them. CDR3: CASSYTAARNEQFF. The CDR3 nucleotides are TGTGCCAGCAGTTACACAGCCGCTCGCAATGAGCAGTTCTTC.

This chain joins TRBV13 and TRBJ2-7; 8 bases map to TRBD2. The germline gives CDR1 PRHDT, CDR2 FYEKMQ (reference sequence). The CDR3 loop spans 13 amino acids. V trimming: 4 bases; J trimming: 6 bases; junction bases outside the gene matches: 5. The CDR3 here is CASSSGGVGEQYF. CDR3 bases: TGTGCCAGCAGCTCGGGAGGGGTTGGCGAGCAGTACTTC. Supplemented by reference TRBV13 and TRBJ2-7, the full variable domain reads AAGVIQSPRHLIKEKRETATLKCYPIPRHDTVYWYQQGPGQDPQFLISFYEKMQSDKGSIPDRFSAQQFSDYHSELNMSSLELGDSALYFCASSSGGVGEQYFGPGTRLTVT.

Many counts were recorded for this clonotype. The CDR3 loop reads CASSQNGFGDGYTF. DNA of the CDR3: TGTGCCAGCAGCCAAAATGGGTTCGGAGATGGCTACACCTTC. The chain employs TRBV3-1 and TRBJ1-2; unclear D gene. The CDR3 covers 14 residues. V lost 2 bases, J lost 6 bases, and 13 bases lay in between. Germline V gene data show CDR1 as LGHDT and CDR2 as YNNKEL (reference sequence).

The V gene is TRBV30, the J gene TRBJ1-5, with 8 bases that match TRBD1. With V trimmed by 2 bases and J by 4 bases, 4 bases remained unmatched. Germline V gives CDR1 GTSNPN, CDR2 SVGIG (reference sequence). The CDR3 has 14 amino acids. In DNA, the CDR3 is TGTGCCTGGAGTCCCTACAGGGGGAATCAGCCCCAGCATTTT. Translation: CAWSPYRGNQPQHF.

This clonotype was seen at least ten times. The chain combines TRBV7-2 with TRBJ2-5; 7 bases match TRBD2. The length of the CDR3 is 16 residues. The germline V gene encodes CDR1 SGHTA and CDR2 FQGNSA. V shed 2 bases, J shed 2 bases, and the junction held 8 bases outside the gene matches. The DNA of the CDR3 is TGTGCCAGCAGCTTAAGCCTCCCTAGCGGTCAAGAGACCCAGTACTTC. Its translation is CASSLSLPSGQETQYF.

The chain has TRBV19 and TRBJ1-1; 8 nucleotides match TRBD1. CDR1 LNHDA and CDR2 SQIVND come from the germline V gene (reference sequence). The CDR3 length is 13 residues. V lost 6 bases to trimming and J lost 5 bases; unmatched junction nucleotides: 5. CDR3 bases: TGTGCCAGTAGAGGCAGGGGGCTAACTGAAGCTTTCTTT. Amino acid sequence: CASRGRGLTEAFF.

The chain joins TRBV30 to TRBJ2-7, with D perhaps matching TRBD1 (5 bases). Per germline, CDR1 GTSNPN and CDR2 SVGIG (reference sequence). The CDR3 is 12 amino acids. V lost 4 bases and J lost 5, with 12 bases in between. CDR3: CAWNPGSDEQYF. In nucleotides, the CDR3 is TGTGCCTGGAATCCAGGGTCGGACGAGCAGTACTTC.

This clonotype was picked up many times. The chain links TRBV18 to TRBJ2-7, with 7 bases identical to TRBD1. Germline loops: CDR1 KGHSH, CDR2 LQKENI. J lost 3 bases, V lost 0 bases, and 8 bases had no gene match. There are 16 residues in the CDR3. CDR3: CASSPPPRTGFYEQYF. In nucleotides, the CDR3 is TGTGCCAGCTCACCACCCCCTCGGACAGGATTCTACGAGCAGTACTTC.